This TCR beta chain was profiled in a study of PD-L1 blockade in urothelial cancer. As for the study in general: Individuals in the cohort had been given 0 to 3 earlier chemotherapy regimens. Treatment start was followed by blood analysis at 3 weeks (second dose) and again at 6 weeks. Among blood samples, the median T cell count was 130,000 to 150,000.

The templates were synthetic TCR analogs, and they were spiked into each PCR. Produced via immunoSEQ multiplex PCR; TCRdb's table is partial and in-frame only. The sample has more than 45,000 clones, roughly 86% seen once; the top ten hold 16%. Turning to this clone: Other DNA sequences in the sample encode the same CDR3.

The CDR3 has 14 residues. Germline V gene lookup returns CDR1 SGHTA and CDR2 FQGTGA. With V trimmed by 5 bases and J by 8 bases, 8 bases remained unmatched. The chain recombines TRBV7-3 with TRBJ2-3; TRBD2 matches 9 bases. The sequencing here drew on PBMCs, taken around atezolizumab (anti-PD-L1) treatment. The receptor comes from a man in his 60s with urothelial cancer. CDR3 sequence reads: CASSPVAGEITQYF. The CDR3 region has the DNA TGTGCCAGCAGCCCCGTAGCGGGGGAGATTACGCAGTATTTT.